The present TCR beta chain was sequenced within a study of glioma-infiltrating T cells. This CDR3 contains 16 residues. The trim removed 2 bases at V and 8 bases at J, leaving 10 bases unmatched. The germline V gene encodes CDR1 ENHRY and CDR2 SYGVKD. Using RNA template, CDR3s of TCR alpha and beta were amplified with iRepertoire arm-PCR. Using its own MiXCR run on the multiplex PCR reads, TCRdb lists one record per CDR3 protein. The sample carries a few hundred thousand distinct CDR3 sequences, about 40% recorded once. The V call is TRBV10-3, the J call TRBJ2-1; 9 nucleotides align to TRBD2. The receptor was derived from a human donor with low-grade glioma or glioblastoma, undergoing nonglioma brain surgery, or in good health (not recorded which). Sequenced input: glioma tissue, nonneoplastic brain tissue, or PBMCs (not recorded which). The CDR3 DNA reads as TGTGCCATCAGTGAGGTTTCTAGCGGGAAAGGGGATGAGCAGTTCTTC. It specifies CAISEVSSGKGDEQFF.